Listed below are T cell receptor beta chains from one sample, sequenced in a study of cytomegalovirus exposure and HLA in healthy donors. Clones were sequenced by immunoSEQ multiplex PCR, and TCRdb holds only the in-frame ones, with some missing. The data show about 99,000 clones, around 77% seen once. The sequenced material came from PBMCs. The source is a man between 40 and 49 years old in good health and CMV-seronegative. CDR3s include the opening cysteine and the closing phenylalanine or tryptophan. Expanded clones are given a class, and other clones once, few, many or no size at all.

-	TRBV11-1	CASSLGGKVYEQYF
-	TRBV19	CASRRVFQETQYF
-	TRBV11-2	CASSSGQNTEAFF
once	TRBV7-9	CASSLTSGRAGYNEQFF
once	TRBV5-4	CASSFSGGRGGNQPQHF
once	TRBV7-9	CASSLGPTEAFF
-	TRBV5-1	CASSLAAASTDTQYF
-	TRBV6-5	CASSTEGYGYTF
few	TRBV14	CASSQVDRGHSPLHF
few	TRBV7-9	CASSPGASNQPQHF
-	TRBV7-9	CASSATGGILHF
-	TRBV6-5	CASTRRADTEAFF
-	TRBV30	CAWSVGTSGGETQYF
few	TRBV18	CASSPILRGGTYEQYF
-	TRBV25-1	CASRLGAYEQYF
-	TRBV25-1	CASREPGQGVRGQYF
-	TRBV2	CASAGTGNTEAFF
-	TRBV28	CASSSPTGAHNEQFF
-	TRBV29-1	CSVLAGGFSGETQYF
-	TRBV5-8	CASSSGTGLSEQYF
-	TRBV5-1	CASSPGDSNFGDEQYF
-	TRBV28	CASSLSWGGAFF
once	TRBV28	CASSPYDRREQYF
many	TRBV6-5	CASTRRAGTAGELFF
-	TRBV29-1	CSATISGNQPQHF
-	TRBV10-1	CASRQRQAYNEQFF
-	TRBV27	CASREVAGGLYNEQFF
-	TRBV28	CASSSGVVNTEAFF
medium-sized	TRBV6-1	CASSETLTGGPEKLFF
-	TRBV27	CASRRGAEAFF
-	TRBV28	CASSLPGQGLYNEQFF
-	TRBV5-1	CASSTGQGDTGELFF
few	TRBV5-4	CASSAMEVSSGNTIYF
-	TRBV27	CASSLSGTSGRVYEQYF
-	TRBV6-5	CASSPLGGGNTEAFF
once	TRBV7-6	CASSLRPVGGLYGYTF
-	TRBV28	CASSLGPEQFF
-	TRBV28	CASRNPDRGGETQYF
-	TRBV11-2	CASSSSWGSYEQYF
-	TRBV9	CASSVASVSTGELFF
-	TRBV2	CASRTTGPIEQYF
-	TRBV5-4	CASSSFESTGELFF
-	TRBV7-9	CASSSTTVAYEQYF
-	TRBV28	CASSRWGDGYGYTF
-	TRBV28	CASIGGANTEAFF
-	TRBV5-4	CASSLAPTGDTGELFF
-	TRBV7-9	CASSKDRERLFF
-	TRBV5-4	CASSLGLAGAPGETQYF
-	TRBV19	CASSLGPTGNQPQHF
-	TRBV2	CASSEQGGNYNEQFF
-	TRBV7-9	CASSLRGGFSPLHF
few	TRBV30	CAWTGAIYGYTF